The 22 T cell receptor beta chains below come from one sample, sequenced in a study of STAT5B mutations in CD4+ large granular lymphocyte leukemia (dated 2022 in TCRdb). The receptor library was made with the immunoSEQ multiplex PCR assay. Held by TCRdb, this immuneACCESS table contains in-frame sequences only and omits some clones. Under half of the omission traces to an unresolved V gene where checked; the cause of the rest is unknown. Recorded for this sample are roughly 3,500 clones; approximately 83% of them occurred a single time. The biggest ten clones account for approximately 2.5% of the sample. Source material: CD4+ T cells from blood buffy coats. Every receptor here comes from a human donor in good health.

The rearrangement links TRBV2 to TRBJ1-2; 7 nucleotides match TRBD1. The CDR3 loop spans 14 amino acids. Germline CDR1 SNHLY, CDR2 FYNNEI. Germline trimming cut 3 bases from V and 4 bases from J; bases unmatched to any gene: 5. CDR3 sequence (DNA): TGTGCCAGCAGTGATGGGACAGAAGTCTATGGCTACACCTTC. This encodes CASSDGTEVYGYTF.

In this sample, this clone turned up a few times. Other nucleotide sequences from this sample produce the same CDR3. The chain carries TRBV27 and TRBJ1-6; no clear D gene. Germline CDR1 reads MNHEY; CDR2 reads SMNVEV (reference sequence). The CDR3 runs 12 residues. V was cut by 6 bases and J by 7 bases, with 7 bases left in between. CDR3 sequence: CASSPINSPLHF. CDR3 in DNA: TGTGCCAGCAGCCCGATCAATTCACCCCTCCACTTT.

The chain is built from TRBV4-1 and TRBJ2-7; 7 bases agree with TRBD2. Germline CDR1 and CDR2: MGHRA and YSYEKL. The CDR3 extends over 15 amino acids. After removal of 1 base from V and 5 bases from J, the junction contained 8 bases not matched to a gene. The CDR3 nucleotides are TGCGCCAGCAGCCAAGTAGCTAGCGGCCAAGACGAGCAGTACTTC. This encodes CASSQVASGQDEQYF.

The genes are TRBV4-3 and TRBJ2-2; D is ambiguous. Germline CDR1 LGHNA, CDR2 YSLEER. This CDR3 is built from 16 residues. Trimming removed 0 bases from V and 5 bases from J, with 13 bases in between. The CDR3, as DNA: TGCGCCAGCAGCCAAGAGTCAGAGCTCGGGACCGGGGAGCTGTTTTTT. Translating it yields CASSQESELGTGELFF.

The V call is TRBV6-1, the J call TRBJ2-7; D gene unclear. Trimming removed 2 bases at V and 5 bases at J, with 7 bases between. CDR1 MNHNS and CDR2 SASEGT come from the germline V gene. This CDR3 is built from 12 residues. In DNA, the CDR3 is TGTGCCAGCAGTGAAAGTTGGGACGAGCAGTACTTC. It encodes CASSESWDEQYF.

J is TRBJ1-5 and V is TRBV11-2, with TRBD1 as a possible D gene (6 bases). The CDR3 extends over 14 amino acids. Looked up from germline, CDR1 is SGHAT and CDR2 is FQNNGV. Trimming cost V 1 base and J 2 bases, with 6 bases left between them. CDR3 residues: CASSLGTGNQPQHF. The CDR3 nucleotides are TGTGCCAGCAGCTTAGGGACAGGCAATCAGCCCCAGCATTTT.

This clone has a single count. The gene calls are TRBV7-3 and TRBJ2-1; D is uncertain. CDR3 length equals 16 residues. Per the germline V gene, CDR1 is SGHTA and CDR2 is FQGTGA. Trimming took 5 bases from V and 6 from J, leaving 20 bases between them. The CDR3 loop reads CASSPTTSGLGNEQFF. The DNA for the CDR3 is TGTGCCAGCAGCCCCACCACATCAGGCCTAGGCAATGAGCAGTTCTTC.

V gene TRBV6-4 combines with J gene TRBJ2-3; D may be TRBD2 (6 bases). Per the germline V gene, CDR1 is MRHNA and CDR2 is SNTAGT. The CDR3 consists of 14 residues. V gave up 5 bases and J gave up 3 bases, with 12 bases separating them. The CDR3 DNA sequence: TGTGCCAGCAGTAATGGAGGAGGGACAGATACGCAGTATTTT. Protein: CASSNGGGTDTQYF.

The genes are TRBV27 and TRBJ1-2; 7 bases map to TRBD1. The CDR3 consists of 16 residues. CDR1 MNHEY and CDR2 SMNVEV come from the germline V gene (reference sequence). J was trimmed by 6 bases and V by 3 bases; bases with no gene match: 13. For the CDR3, the DNA is TGTGCCAGCAGTTTTGGGACAGAAATCCAAACCCATGGCTACACCTTC. Protein: CASSFGTEIQTHGYTF.

This clone appeared a few times. The V and J genes are TRBV7-9 and TRBJ2-7; D ambiguous. The CDR3 totals 12 residues. Trimming shortened V by 6 bases and J by 2 bases, and 8 bases separated the two germline ends. Germline lookup yields CDR1 SEHNR and CDR2 FQNEAQ (reference sequence). CDR3 bases: TGTGCCAGCAGGGACGGGCCCTACGAGCAGTACTTC. It codes for CASRDGPYEQYF.

The rearrangement joins TRBV7-2 to TRBJ2-7, with no clear D. Trimming stripped 5 bases from V and 3 bases from J, with 5 bases between. CDR1 is SGHTA, CDR2 FQGNSA, per germline. The CDR3 has 11 residues. As DNA, the CDR3 is TGTGCCAGCAGCGAAAGCTACGAGCAGTACTTC. Its translation is CASSESYEQYF.

The V gene is TRBV9, the J gene TRBJ2-7; D is undetermined. The germline V and J ends were trimmed by 2 bases and 2 bases, with 11 bases remaining between them. CDR1 and CDR2 from the germline V gene are SGDLS and YYNGEE. The CDR3 is 14 residues long. The CDR3 spells CASSVADSTYEQYF. The CDR3 DNA sequence: TGTGCCAGCAGCGTGGCCGACTCCACCTACGAGCAGTACTTC. The full variable domain, completed using reference TRBV9 and TRBJ2-7, is DSGVTQTPKHLITATGQRVTLRCSPRSGDLSVYWYQQSLDQGLQFLIQYYNGEERAKGNILERFSAQQFPDLHSELNLSSLELGDSALYFCASSVADSTYEQYFGPGTRLTVT.

The rearrangement uses TRBV28 and TRBJ1-1, with 9 positions matching TRBD1. Germline assignment: CDR1 MDHEN and CDR2 SYDVKM. The ends lost 6 bases at V and 0 bases at J; junction bases unmatched: 11. The length of the CDR3 is 17 residues. The CDR3 is CASSPRDRASMNTEAFF. In nucleotides, the CDR3 is TGTGCCAGCAGCCCCCGGGACAGGGCCTCCATGAACACTGAAGCTTTCTTT.

This chain links TRBV6-4 with TRBJ2-3, with unresolved D. The CDR3 sequence is 13 residues long. With 2 bases removed from V and 0 bases from J, the gap between germline ends came to 3 bases. Germline assignment: CDR1 MRHNA and CDR2 SNTAGT. CDR3 nucleotide sequence: TGTGCCAGCAGTGACGGGAGCACAGATACGCAGTATTTT. This encodes CASSDGSTDTQYF.

This clone was recorded once. This chain links TRBV6-5 with TRBJ2-7, with 11 bases that match TRBD2. The V gene end was trimmed by 0 bases and the J gene end by 3 bases; junction bases not matched to a gene: 1. Germline V gives CDR1 MNHEY, CDR2 SVGAGI. The length of the CDR3 is 15 residues. The CDR3 region has the DNA TGTGCCAGCAGTTACTCGACTAGCGGGAACTACGAGCAGTACTTC. As protein: CASSYSTSGNYEQYF.

J is TRBJ2-3 and V is TRBV12-2; the table's TRBD2 call for D was not verified on the DNA. TRBV12-2 is annotated as a pseudogene. This CDR3 is 13 amino acids long. In nucleotides, the CDR3 is TGTGCAAGTCGCTTAGGGTCGGGAGATACGCAGTATTTT. As protein: CASRLGSGDTQYF.

The genes are TRBV4-1 and TRBJ2-1, with a possible D match to TRBD2 (6 bases). Germline lookup yields CDR1 MGHRA and CDR2 YSYEKL. V was trimmed by 0 bases and J by 4 bases, leaving 13 bases between them. The CDR3 is made up of 16 amino acids. CDR3 bases: TGCGCCAGCAGCCAAGAGATTCGCGGGATTTACAATGAGCAGTTCTTC. Amino acid sequence: CASSQEIRGIYNEQFF.

This chain uses TRBV5-6 with TRBJ2-5, with TRBD2 as a possible D gene (5 bases). The V gene's germline CDR1 is SGHDT and CDR2 YYEEEE. The ends were cut back, 4 bases at V and 5 bases at J, with 21 bases in the middle. The CDR3 totals 16 residues. The CDR3 protein is CASSPLRGGSIETQYF. In DNA form, the CDR3 reads TGTGCCAGCAGCCCCCTCCGAGGCGGGTCCATCGAGACCCAGTACTTC.

The chain combines TRBV5-1 with TRBJ2-1; D is ambiguous. Trimming pared 7 bases from V and 5 bases from J, leaving 16 bases between. The CDR3 length is 14 residues. Germline V lookup: CDR1 SGHRS, CDR2 YFSETQ. The CDR3 reads CASVDPLQDNEQFF. CDR3 DNA: TGCGCCAGCGTGGACCCCTTGCAGGACAATGAGCAGTTCTTC.

This clone has more than one count but fewer than ten. The V and J genes are TRBV9 and TRBJ1-1, with 9 bases matching TRBD1. CDR1 and CDR2 from the germline V gene are SGDLS and YYNGEE. V was clipped by 5 bases and J by 1 base; unmatched bases: 6. The CDR3 sequence is 15 residues long. In DNA, the CDR3 is TGTGCCAGCAGTAACCTGGGACAGGGGAACACTGAAGCTTTCTTT. This encodes CASSNLGQGNTEAFF.

Turning to this clone: The junction differs from germline at one of its ends, possibly a read error. J is TRBJ2-2 and V is TRBV6-4; 8 bases agree with TRBD1. Per the germline V gene, CDR1 is MRHNA and CDR2 is SNTAGT. The CDR3 has 14 amino acids. CDR3 region: CAGSGTGNTGELFF. The CDR3 DNA follows: TGTGCCGGCAGTGGGACAGGGAACACCGGGGAGCTGTTTTTT.

The rearrangement uses TRBV5-1 and TRBJ1-1, with 8 bases that match TRBD1. In germline, CDR1 is SGHRS, CDR2 YFSETQ. The V and J ends lost 2 bases and 4 bases, in that order; junction bases with no gene match: 4. There are 14 residues in the CDR3. CDR3 in amino acids: CASSFRQGSTEAFF. Written as DNA, the CDR3 is TGCGCCAGCAGCTTCCGACAGGGGAGCACTGAAGCTTTCTTT.